Presented here are 19 T cell receptor beta chains from one specimen sequenced in a study of response to subunit inactivated influenza vaccine. TCRdb reprocessed the RT-PCR reads with MiXCR, giving one entry per CDR3 protein. The sample contains 500,000 to 550,000 distinct CDR3 sequences, roughly 25% of which appear only once. Separately, the same data were catalogued under a study of T cells expressing NK-cell markers. According to that study: 5'RACE template switching with UMIs generated TCR beta cDNA.

The sample in question was CD4+ T cells sorted from PBMCs, obtained 11 to 12 days after vaccination. The receptors stem from a man aged 50 to 59 who received an inactivated influenza vaccine.

The chain couples TRBV24-1 to TRBJ2-5; 12 bases are a match to TRBD2. The V segment lost 9 bases and the J segment 0 bases; nucleotides outside the gene matches: 16. This CDR3 comprises 19 residues. Germline V gene lookup returns CDR1 KGHDR and CDR2 SFDVKD. The CDR3 spells CATHHARYRLAGDQETQYF. The CDR3 DNA is TGTGCCACCCACCATGCCCGCTATCGACTAGCGGGGGACCAAGAGACCCAGTACTTC.

The chain has TRBV15 and TRBJ2-5; the match to TRBD1 covers 8 bases. J lost 4 bases, V lost 0 bases, and 13 bases had no gene match. Germline CDR1 reads LNHNV; CDR2 reads YYDKDF (reference sequence). The CDR3 sequence is 18 residues long. The CDR3 DNA follows: TGTGCCACCAGCAGAGATTTTGCGACAGGGGTACGGACAGAGACCCAGTACTTC. Amino acids: CATSRDFATGVRTETQYF.

The J gene is TRBJ2-1, the V gene TRBV12-3 or TRBV12-4; the D is unclear. V was shortened by 7 bases and J by 11 bases, with 15 bases between the two germline ends. The CDR3 sequence is 12 residues long. CDR3 loop: CASTPDVHQQFF. The CDR3 nucleotides read TGTGCCAGCACCCCGGACGTACATCAGCAGTTCTTC.

This clonotype was seen only a few times. The rearrangement links TRBV5-1 to TRBJ2-5; D is uncertain. The CDR3 runs to 13 residues. CDR1 is SGHRS, CDR2 YFSETQ, per germline. The V end lost 4 bases, the J end lost 5 bases, and 12 bases lay between the germline ends. CDR3 loop: CASSMRSWETQYF. CDR3 in DNA: TGCGCCAGCAGCATGCGCAGTTGGGAGACCCAGTACTTC. Drawing the rest from reference TRBV5-1 and TRBJ2-5, the complete variable domain is KAGVTQTPRYLIKTRGQQVTLSCSPISGHRSVSWYQQTPGQGLQFLFEYFSETQRNKGNFPGRFSGRQFSNSRSEMNVSTLELGDSALYLCASSMRSWETQYFGPGTRLLVL.

The genes are TRBV6-1 and TRBJ2-6, with no clear D. Trimming removed 6 bases at V and 1 base at J, with 13 bases between. Germline-derived CDR1 and CDR2 are MNHNS and SASEGT. This CDR3 spans 16 amino acids. CDR3: CASSRTGLSGANVLTF. The CDR3 region has the DNA TGTGCCAGCAGCCGCACCGGGTTGTCTGGGGCCAACGTCCTGACTTTC.

This clonotype was detected only a few times. The chain joins TRBV4-2 to TRBJ2-7; D is undetermined. This CDR3 is built from 15 residues. The germline CDR1 and CDR2 sequences are LGHNA and YNFKEQ. V was clipped by 0 bases and J by 3 bases, with 12 bases between them. The CDR3 bases are TGTGCCAGCAGCCAAGACTTGGGCCGTCTCTACGAGCAGTACTTC. This gives the protein CASSQDLGRLYEQYF.

CDR3 coding DNA: TGTGCCACCAGGTGGTCAACTAATGAAAAACTGTTTTTT. Its translation is CATRWSTNEKLFF. V gene TRBV28 combines with J gene TRBJ1-4; D is uncertain. The germline gives CDR1 MDHEN, CDR2 SYDVKM. The V end lost 10 bases, the J end lost 0 bases, and 9 bases lay between the germline ends. The CDR3 is 13 residues long. The variable domain in full, completed from reference TRBV28 and TRBJ1-4, reads DVKVTQSSRYLVKRTGEKVFLECVQDMDHENMFWYRQDPGLGLRLIYFSYDVKMKEKGDIPEGYSVSREKKERFSLILESASTNQTSMYLCATRWSTNEKLFFGSGTQLSVL.

The chain couples TRBV11-2 to TRBJ2-7; 9 positions match TRBD2. CDR3 length: 16 amino acids. The V segment lost 2 bases and the J segment 5 bases; nucleotides outside the gene matches: 10. Germline CDR1 reads SGHAT; CDR2 reads FQNNGV. The CDR3 DNA follows: TGTGCCAGCAGCTTACGGGTAGCGGGGGTTTCCCACGAGCAGTACTTC. It codes for CASSLRVAGVSHEQYF.

This clonotype was detected only a few times. The chain carries TRBV29-1 and TRBJ1-1; D is perhaps TRBD1 (5 bases). V lost 4 bases, J lost 0 bases, and 9 bases lay in between. Germline values: CDR1 SQVTM, CDR2 ANQGSEA. This CDR3 contains 13 residues. CDR3 in DNA: TGCAGCGTTGTTCAGGGCATGAACACTGAAGCTTTCTTT. Its translation is CSVVQGMNTEAFF.

The rearrangement uses TRBV24-1 and TRBJ2-3; tentatively, D is TRBD1 (5 bases). Germline-derived CDR1 and CDR2 are KGHDR and SFDVKD. CDR3 length: 14 amino acids. V was trimmed by 4 bases and J by 3 bases, leaving 10 bases between them. CDR3 in DNA: TGTGCCACCAGTGAGACAGTACGGACAGATACGCAGTATTTT. Protein product: CATSETVRTDTQYF.

The chain employs TRBV10-3 and TRBJ2-5; 10 nucleotides line up with TRBD2. CDR3 size: 19 residues. V shed 3 bases and J 2 bases; nucleotides not matched to a gene: 15. CDR1 ENHRY and CDR2 SYGVKD come from the germline V gene. The CDR3 nucleotides read TGTGCCATCAGTGAAGGGGTGTCTAGCGGGAGTTGGGCACAAGAGACCCAGTACTTC. Its translation: CAISEGVSSGSWAQETQYF.

This clonotype was seen only a few times. The genes are TRBV20-1 and TRBJ2-3; D may correspond to TRBD1 or TRBD2 (6 bases each). The CDR3 covers 15 residues. Germline-derived CDR1 and CDR2 are DFQATT and SNEGSKA (reference sequence). Trimming pared 0 bases from V and 4 bases from J, leaving 14 bases between. The CDR3: CSAREPTGASDTQYF. As DNA, the CDR3 is TGCAGTGCTAGAGAGCCCACGGGGGCCTCAGATACGCAGTATTTT.

This clonotype was seen more than once but under ten times. As DNA, the CDR3 is TGCAGTGCTAGTGACGGGGACAGACTATCCTACGAGCAGTACTTC. This sequence encodes CSASDGDRLSYEQYF. The rearrangement links TRBV20-1 to TRBJ2-7; 7 nucleotides agree with TRBD1. Germline CDR1 is DFQATT and CDR2 is SNEGSKA (reference sequence). CDR3 length equals 15 residues. The V gene end was trimmed by 3 bases and the J gene end by 1 base; junction bases not matched to a gene: 9.

This clonotype appeared a few times. V is TRBV20-1 and J is TRBJ2-3, with 9 positions matching TRBD2. The CDR3 length is 16 residues. Germline CDR1 DFQATT, CDR2 SNEGSKA (reference sequence). Losses at the gene ends were 3 bases for V and 5 bases for J; bases not matched to a gene: 12. CDR3 nucleotides: TGCAGTGCTAGTGATGTGGCGGGAGGGCCGGGAGATACGCAGTATTTT. Amino acid sequence: CSASDVAGGPGDTQYF.

This clonotype was recorded a few times. The chain links TRBV7-2 to TRBJ2-1; TRBD2 is a possible D gene (5 bases). Trimming shortened V by 1 base and J by 9 bases, and 13 bases separated the two germline ends. The germline CDR1 and CDR2 sequences are SGHTA and FQGNSA. CDR3 length: 14 residues. Here the CDR3 DNA reads TGTGCCAGCAGCTTAGAACCGGGGTCGGGTGAGCAGTTCTTC. Amino acids: CASSLEPGSGEQFF.

This clonotype has a handful of counts. This sequence joins TRBV6-1 and TRBJ1-5; D uncertain. Germline V gene sequence: CDR1 MNHNS, CDR2 SASEGT. The V end lost 7 bases, the J end lost 5 bases, and 12 bases lay between the germline ends. The CDR3 spans 13 residues. The CDR3 DNA reads TGTGCCAGCACTAACGACCGTTATCAGCCCCAGCATTTT. This gives the protein CASTNDRYQPQHF.

There are a few counts of this clonotype. J is TRBJ1-6 and V is TRBV7-2; unclear D gene. CDR1 and CDR2 from the germline V gene are SGHTA and FQGNSA. The CDR3 has 14 residues. The V end was cut by 5 bases, the J end by 7 bases, with 12 bases between. The CDR3 loop reads CASSPGRTNSPLHF. CDR3 bases: TGTGCCAGCAGCCCGGGGAGGACGAATTCACCCCTCCACTTT.

This clonotype has at least ten counts. The rearrangement joins TRBV20-1 to TRBJ2-7; D not certain. Per germline, CDR1 DFQATT and CDR2 SNEGSKA (reference sequence). This CDR3 comprises 10 residues. CDR3 sequence: CSALKMEQYF. DNA of the CDR3: TGCAGCGCGTTAAAAATGGAGCAGTACTTC.

The CDR3 region has the DNA TGTGCCAGCGCCTACAGGGGGCGCGGATCTCGGGAAGCTTTCTTT. Its translation: CASAYRGRGSREAFF. The gene calls are TRBV6-2 or TRBV6-3 and TRBJ1-1; 9 nucleotides align to TRBD1. Germline assignment: CDR1 MNHEY and CDR2 SVGEGT. V was clipped by 8 bases and J by 8 bases; unmatched bases: 15. This CDR3 has 15 amino acids.